These 23 T cell receptor beta chains share one sample of origin, sequenced in a study of tissue T cells after allogeneic stem cell transplantation. Using immunoSEQ multiplex PCR, the repertoire was profiled, and TCRdb retains in-frame clones only, with some absent. The table lists approximately 22,000 clones, 72% of them singletons. The source material was spleen. The receptors here all came from a female BALB/c mouse in good health. Strain MHC haplotype: H2-d.

Comments on this clone: The genes and germline here are from mouse. The read ends 1 residue early relative to the CDR3; the germline J gene fills the gap. The V and J genes are TRBV13-2 and TRBJ2-1; D not resolved. Germline CDR1 reads NNHNN; CDR2 reads SYGAGS (reference sequence). This CDR3 region has 12 residues. Trimming removed 2 bases from V and 4 bases from J, with 4 bases in between. The CDR3 spells CASGDGYAEQFF. The CDR3 DNA, read in part, is TGTGCCAGCGGTGACGGGTATGCTGAGCAGTTC.

On this clone itself: Gene names follow the mouse nomenclature. The CDR3 sequence: CASGDGRTEVFF. The sequenced part of the CDR3 DNA is TGTGCCAGCGGTGATGGACGGACAGAAGTCTTC. The rearrangement uses TRBV13-2 and TRBJ1-1; D is ambiguous. The DNA ends 1 residue before the CDR3 does, and the rest of the CDR3 is filled in from the germline J gene. Germline V gives CDR1 NNHNN, CDR2 SYGAGS (reference sequence). Deletions cut 0 bases from V and 5 bases from J, with 5 bases between. The CDR3 runs to 12 residues.

This clone was recorded only once. Mouse gene names and germline throughout. The sequence runs out 1 residue before the end of the CDR3; the remainder is reconstructed from the germline J gene. The V call is TRBV29, the J call TRBJ2-4; possibly TRBD1 for D (5 bases). Germline V lookup: CDR1 MSHET, CDR2 SYDVDS. The V end was cut by 6 bases, the J end by 0 bases, with 10 bases between. There are 14 residues in the CDR3. Incomplete CDR3 DNA: TGTGCTAGCAGCCCAGGGAAGAGTCAAAACACCTTGTAC. Translated: CASSPGKSQNTLY. The complete CDR3 sequence is CASSPGKSQNTLYF.

This clone was picked up a small number of times. The germline and genes are mouse ones. The missing CDR3 end, 1 residue past where the read stops, is filled in from the germline J gene. V gene TRBV2 combines with J gene TRBJ2-1; no clear D gene. V was shortened by 1 base and J by 5 bases, with 6 bases between the two germline ends. The V gene's germline CDR1 is LGHNA and CDR2 YSYQKL. The CDR3 is 13 residues long. This CDR3 is CASSQAQNAEQFF. The covered CDR3 bases are TGTGCCAGCAGCCAAGCCCAGAATGCTGAGCAGTTC.

To note about this clone: Gene names and germline refer to mouse. The observed sequence ends 1 residue before the CDR3 terminus, with the missing tail filled in from the germline J gene. The J gene is TRBJ2-2, the V gene TRBV13-3; no clear D gene. V shed 1 base and J shed 2 bases, with 3 bases lying between them. The CDR3 contains 13 residues. Germline V lookup: CDR1 NNHDY, CDR2 SYVADS. The DNA read from the CDR3 is TGTGCCAGCAGTGATCTTAACACCGGGCAGCTCTAC. Its protein is CASSDLNTGQLY. The entire CDR3 reads CASSDLNTGQLYF.

With respect to this clone: Here the gene names and germline are mouse. The CDR3 goes on 1 residue after the read ends, and that part is filled in from the germline J gene. V usage is TRBV5 and J usage is TRBJ2-5; D perhaps matches TRBD2 (6 bases). The CDR3 covers 15 residues. The V end was cut by 3 bases, the J end by 0 bases, with 10 bases between. Germline loops: CDR1 LGHNA, CDR2 YNLKQL (reference sequence). CDR3 bases read: TGTGCCAGCAGCCAGGGGGGTCTTAACCAAGACACCCAGTAC. Amino acid sequence: CASSQGGLNQDTQY. The CDR3 reads in full as CASSQGGLNQDTQYF.

The sample holds a few counts of this clone. The germline and genes are mouse ones. The sequence runs out 1 residue before the end of the CDR3; the remainder is reconstructed from the germline J gene. Other DNA sequences from this sample encode an identical CDR3 as well. The rearrangement uses TRBV3 and TRBJ1-4; D not certain. This CDR3 is 14 amino acids long. CDR1 and CDR2 from the germline V gene are SNHLY and FYNGKV (reference sequence). The V gene lost 1 base and the J gene lost 1 base, with 4 bases spanning the gap. The covered CDR3 bases are TGTGCCAGCAGCTTAGACAATTCCAACGAAAGATTATTT. Encoded protein: CASSLDNSNERLF. The whole CDR3 sequence is CASSLDNSNERLFF.

Details on this clone: Gene and germline names: mouse. The missing CDR3 end, 1 residue past where the read stops, is filled in from the germline J gene. This sequence joins TRBV13-2 and TRBJ2-5; 9 bases are a match to TRBD1. The CDR3 has 13 amino acids. After removal of 4 bases from V and 5 bases from J, the junction contained 2 bases not matched to a gene. Per germline, CDR1 NNHNN and CDR2 SYGAGS (reference sequence). CDR3 DNA, as far as it was read: TGTGCCAGCGGTAACAGGGGGCGAGACACCCAGTAC. Protein product: CASGNRGRDTQY. The entire CDR3 is CASGNRGRDTQYF.

This clone has only a few counts. Mouse gene names apply. Sequencing ends 1 residue short of the CDR3 end; the germline J gene provides the rest. The rearrangement joins TRBV31 to TRBJ2-2, with D unclear. The V gene lost 0 bases and the J gene lost 0 bases, with 5 bases spanning the gap. Germline CDR1 GKSSPN, CDR2 SITVG. The CDR3 extends over 14 amino acids. The CDR3 bases that were read are TGTGCCTGGAGTCTTTCCACAAACACCGGGCAGCTCTAC. Translating it yields CAWSLSTNTGQLY. The entire CDR3 protein is CAWSLSTNTGQLYF. The full variable domain, with the rest looked up from reference TRBV31 and TRBJ2-2, is AQTIHQWPVAEIKAVGSPLSLGCTIKGKSSPNLYWYWQATGGTLQQLFYSITVGQVESVVQLNLSASRPKDDQFILSTEKLLLSHSGFYLCAWSLSTNTGQLYFGEGSKLTVL.

A note on this clone: Genes here carry mouse names. The sequenced fragment ends 1 residue before the CDR3 boundary, so the rest is inferred from the germline J gene. The rearrangement uses TRBV29 and TRBJ2-1; D might be TRBD1 (6 bases). Trimming pared 3 bases from V and 1 base from J, leaving 10 bases between. The V gene's germline CDR1 is MSHET and CDR2 SYDVDS. The CDR3 is made up of 15 amino acids. The covered CDR3 bases are TGTGCTAGCAGTTTTGGGACAATAAACTATGCTGAGCAGTTC. It codes for CASSFGTINYAEQF. The whole CDR3 reads CASSFGTINYAEQFF.

To note about this clone: Gene names follow the mouse nomenclature. Sequencing ends 1 residue short of the CDR3 end; the germline J gene provides the rest. Other DNA sequences in this sample translate to the same CDR3. The chain uses TRBV19 and TRBJ2-7, with D perhaps matching TRBD1 (5 bases). CDR3 length: 11 residues. Deletions cut 4 bases from V and 4 bases from J, with 6 bases between. Germline V gene sequence: CDR1 FNHDT, CDR2 SITEND (reference sequence). CDR3 protein: CASSGQYEQYF. The CDR3 DNA, read in part, is TGTGCCAGCAGTGGACAATATGAACAGTAC. The full variable domain, with the rest looked up from reference TRBV19 and TRBJ2-7, is GGIITQTPKFLIGQEGQKLTLKCQQNFNHDTMYWYRQDSGKGLRLIYYSITENDLQKGDLSEGYDASREKKSSFSLTVTSAQKNEMAVFLCASSGQYEQYFGPGTRLTVL.

Concerning this clone itself: Gene names refer to mouse genes. The read ends 1 residue before the CDR3 terminus; that terminus is restored from the germline J gene. V is TRBV2 and J is TRBJ1-2, with D hard to call. The ends were cut back, 0 bases at V and 2 bases at J, with 7 bases in the middle. Germline-derived CDR1 and CDR2 are LGHNA and YSYQKL. This CDR3 region has 14 residues. The CDR3: CASSQDLGNSDYTF. The sequenced CDR3 bases are TGTGCCAGCAGCCAAGATCTGGGGAACTCCGACTACACC.

Comment on this clone: Gene names are the mouse ones. The CDR3 end is not reached by the read, which stops 1 residue before it; the germline J gene fills it in. The V gene is TRBV15, the J gene TRBJ2-7, with 7 bases that match TRBD2. Germline V gene data show CDR1 as SGHND and CDR2 as FRSKSL. The CDR3 has 12 amino acids. The trim removed 2 bases at V and 5 bases at J, leaving 0 bases unmatched. The sequenced part of the CDR3 DNA is TGTGCCAGCAGTTTAACTGGGGATGAACAGTAC. Its translation is CASSLTGDEQY. The complete CDR3 reads CASSLTGDEQYF.

In this sample, this clone turned up once. Gene names refer to mouse genes. Read data end 1 residue before the CDR3 end; the end is taken from the germline J gene. The V gene is TRBV5, the J gene TRBJ1-6, with D possibly TRBD1 on 5 matching bases. TRBJ1-6 is recorded as an ORF, its role being uncertain. This CDR3 spans 13 amino acids. CDR1 is LGHNA and CDR2 is YNLKQL in the germline V gene (reference sequence). The V gene lost 2 bases and the J gene lost 11 bases, with 10 bases spanning the gap. The CDR3 is CASSQTGIPPLYF. The DNA read from the CDR3 is TGTGCCAGCAGCCAAACAGGAATCCCGCCCCTCTAC.

Comment on this clone: The listed genes are named as in mouse. The CDR3 end lies 1 residue beyond the end of the read and is filled in from the germline J gene. This rearrangement joins TRBV1 to TRBJ1-5; possible D gene TRBD1, 5 bases. The CDR3 runs to 15 residues. Germline-derived CDR1 and CDR2 are NSQYPW and LRSPGD (reference sequence). Trimming removed 0 bases from V and 2 bases from J, with 8 bases in between. The CDR3 here is CTCSADETDNQAPLF. Partial CDR3 DNA: TGCACCTGCAGTGCAGATGAGACAGACAACCAGGCTCCGCTT.

In the case of this clone: The gene names given are mouse names. The missing CDR3 end, 1 residue past where the read stops, is filled in from the germline J gene. This chain connects TRBV13-2 to TRBJ2-7; 7 bases are a match to TRBD2. V gave up 3 bases and J gave up 0 bases; unmatched junction bases: 3. CDR1 and CDR2 from the germline V gene are NNHNN and SYGAGS (reference sequence). The CDR3 contains 14 residues. The CDR3 here is CASGVWGSSYEQYF. Incomplete CDR3 DNA: TGTGCCAGCGGTGTCTGGGGGAGCTCCTATGAACAGTAC.

Of note for this clone: Gene names refer to mouse genes. The read stops 1 residue short of the end of the CDR3; the missing end is completed from the germline J gene. The chain couples TRBV14 to TRBJ2-7, with TRBD1 identical over 8 bases. The V gene's germline CDR1 is SGHDT and CDR2 FRDEAV. V shed 1 base, J shed 0 bases, and the junction held 3 bases outside the gene matches. The CDR3 loop spans 15 amino acids. CDR3 amino acids: CASSFAGQDSYEQYF. The CDR3 DNA, read in part, is TGTGCCAGCAGTTTCGCGGGACAGGACTCCTATGAACAGTAC.

Worth noting for this clone: Gene names and germline match the mouse. Read coverage stops 1 residue before the CDR3 terminus; the germline J gene supplies the remainder. V and J are TRBV2 and TRBJ2-4; TRBD2 agrees at 8 bases. The CDR3 length is 15 residues. V was pared by 4 bases and J by 0 bases, with 3 bases of the junction left unmatched. The germline CDR1 and CDR2 sequences are LGHNA and YSYQKL. Partial CDR3 DNA: TGTGCCAGCAGCCGGGACTGGACTAGTCAAAACACCTTGTAC. It codes for CASSRDWTSQNTLY. The entire CDR3 is CASSRDWTSQNTLYF.

This clone appeared a single time. All gene names here are mouse names. The CDR3 end lies 1 residue beyond the end of the read and is filled in from the germline J gene. The chain carries TRBV31 and TRBJ1-4, with unresolved D. V was pared by 0 bases and J by 7 bases, with 3 bases between. The CDR3 sequence is 11 residues long. The V gene's germline CDR1 is GKSSPN and CDR2 SITVG. The DNA read from the CDR3 is TGTGCCTGGAGTCTAAGCGAAAGATTATTT. This encodes CAWSLSERLF. The entire CDR3 protein is CAWSLSERLFF.

Worth noting for this clone: These gene names are mouse names. CDR3 bases read: TGTGCCAGCAGGACAGGGGAGGGTGCAGAAACGCTGTAT. Translation: CASRTGEGAETLY. In full, the CDR3 is CASRTGEGAETLYF. This chain uses TRBV19 with TRBJ2-3; the match to TRBD1 covers 8 bases. Read coverage stops 1 residue before the CDR3 terminus; the germline J gene supplies the remainder. Germline-derived CDR1 and CDR2 are FNHDT and SITEND (reference sequence). The trim removed 5 bases at V and 1 base at J, leaving 3 bases unmatched. This CDR3 region has 14 residues.

As regards this clone: The germline and genes are mouse ones. With the read ending 1 residue before the CDR3 end, the germline J gene is used to fill in that end. The J gene is TRBJ2-5, the V gene TRBV19; TRBD1 aligns across 9 bases. CDR3 length equals 14 residues. CDR1 is FNHDT and CDR2 is SITEND in the germline V gene (reference sequence). V trimming: 2 bases; J trimming: 6 bases; junction bases outside the gene matches: 4. The CDR3 DNA, read in part, is TGTGCCAGCAGTATTGGACAGGGGACGGACACCCAGTAC. It yields the protein CASSIGQGTDTQY. The entire CDR3 is CASSIGQGTDTQYF.

This clone was detected a few times. Germline and genes: mouse. The CDR3 end is not reached by the read, which stops 1 residue before it; the germline J gene fills it in. The chain uses TRBV13-1 and TRBJ2-7; D uncertain. This CDR3 has 12 residues. Trimming took 0 bases from V and 4 from J, leaving 5 bases between them. CDR1 NSHNY and CDR2 SYGAGN come from the germline V gene. The part of the CDR3 DNA that was read is TGTGCCAGCAGTGATGCAGAATATGAACAGTAC. Protein: CASSDAEYEQY. The full CDR3 protein is CASSDAEYEQYF.

With regard to this clone: The genes and germline here are from mouse. The read ends 1 residue early relative to the CDR3; the germline J gene fills the gap. The chain combines TRBV1 with TRBJ2-2; 12 bases agree with TRBD2. V lost 1 base and J lost 7; bases outside the gene matches: 4. This CDR3 has 16 amino acids. CDR1 is NSQYPW and CDR2 is LRSPGD in the germline V gene (reference sequence). The sequenced part of the CDR3 DNA is TGCACCTGCAGTGCAGGAGACTGGGGGGGCGGCGGGCAGCTCTAC. It is translated as CTCSAGDWGGGGQLY. The complete CDR3 reads CTCSAGDWGGGGQLYF. Full variable domain (remainder filled in from reference TRBV1 and TRBJ2-2): VTLLEQNPRWRLVPRGQAVNLRCILKNSQYPWMSWYQQDLQKQLQWLFTLRSPGDKEVKSLPGADYLATRVTDTELRLQVANMSQGRTLYCTCSAGDWGGGGQLYFGEGSKLTVL.